Shown below are 8 T cell receptor beta chains from a single sample sequenced in a study of T cells in localized non-small cell lung cancer. Profiling relied on immunoSEQ multiplex PCR, and the TCRdb table lists in-frame clones only, not all of them. The table has tens of thousands of clones, 86% seen once. The sample here was peripheral blood, taken before any cancer treatment. The receptor set was obtained from a woman aged 35-75 years with stage I lung adenocarcinoma.

V gene TRBV4-2 combines with J gene TRBJ1-2; TRBD1 agrees at 10 bases. CDR3 length: 15 residues. V trimming: 2 bases; J trimming: 6 bases; junction bases outside the gene matches: 6. In germline, CDR1 is LGHNA, CDR2 YNFKEQ. DNA of the CDR3: TGTGCCAGCAGCCAACTGGGGACAGGGGAAAATGGCTACACCTTC. Translated, it gives CASSQLGTGENGYTF.

The rearrangement joins TRBV7-9 to TRBJ1-1, with a weak D call TRBD1 (6 bases). The CDR3 extends over 16 amino acids. The germline V gene has CDR1 SEHNR and CDR2 FQNEAQ (reference sequence). V lost 5 bases, J lost 0 bases, and 16 bases lay in between. CDR3 in amino acids: CASSTRGQIMNTEAFF. The CDR3 nucleotides are TGTGCCAGCAGCACTAGAGGACAGATCATGAACACTGAAGCTTTCTTT.

The chain carries TRBV30 and TRBJ1-1; D is perhaps TRBD1 (6 bases). V lost 5 bases and J lost 3, with 10 bases in between. Germline V gives CDR1 GTSNPN, CDR2 SVGIG (reference sequence). The CDR3 sequence is 12 residues long. CDR3 coding DNA: TGTGCCTGGTACAGGGTTTACACTGAAGCTTTCTTT. This sequence encodes CAWYRVYTEAFF.

The chain has TRBV18 and TRBJ2-5; 9 nucleotides line up with TRBD2. There are 14 residues in the CDR3. The germline gives CDR1 KGHSH, CDR2 LQKENI. Trimming took 6 bases from V and 2 from J; bases not matched to a gene: 4. The CDR3 DNA reads TGTGCCAGCTCTCTGACTAGCGGACAAGAGACCCAGTACTTC. Its translation is CASSLTSGQETQYF.

The chain carries TRBV7-2 and TRBJ1-3; no definite D call. The germline V and J ends were trimmed by 2 bases and 0 bases, with 8 bases remaining between them. The CDR3 has 15 amino acids. CDR1 and CDR2 (germline): SGHTA, FQGNSA. CDR3 sequence (DNA): TGTGCCAGCAGCTTACAGGTGCTCTCTGGAAACACCATATATTTT. As protein: CASSLQVLSGNTIYF.

The CDR3 coding sequence is TGTGCCAGCAGTTTGTCTGGGGTGAGTGGCTACACCTTC. The encoded protein is CASSLSGVSGYTF. The chain employs TRBV28 and TRBJ1-2; no clear D gene. Germline V gene data show CDR1 as MDHEN and CDR2 as SYDVKM. Trimming stripped 3 bases from V and 7 bases from J, with 12 bases between. There are 13 residues in the CDR3.

V is TRBV6-5 and J is TRBJ1-6, with a possible D match to TRBD1 (6 bases). V lost 2 bases and J 9 bases, leaving 11 bases between the germline ends. Per germline, CDR1 MNHEY and CDR2 SVGAGI. This CDR3 is 14 amino acids long. This CDR3 is CASSYRGPGSPLHF. The CDR3 DNA reads as TGTGCCAGCAGTTACCGGGGGCCGGGTTCACCCCTCCACTTT.

The chain is built from TRBV6-1 and TRBJ2-1, with D possibly being TRBD1 or TRBD2 (5 bases each). Trimming cost V 6 bases and J 1 base, with 7 bases left between them. CDR3 size: 13 residues. CDR1 is MNHNS and CDR2 is SASEGT in the germline V gene. DNA of the CDR3: TGTGCCAGCAGATGGGGGTCCTACAATGAGCAGTTCTTC. This codes for CASRWGSYNEQFF.